These 4 T cell receptor beta chains were all obtained from the same sample, sequenced in a study of shared clonotypes between healthy human individuals. The protocol was immunoSEQ multiplex PCR, while the TCRdb copy is restricted to in-frame clones and leaves out a portion. The repertoire includes 600,000 to 750,000 clones, 72% of them detected once, and about 1.7% sits in the top ten. Sequenced: memory CD4+ T cells sorted from blood. As for subset: CD45RA-negative fraction. Receptors were obtained from a woman in her twenties or thirties in good health.

The chain recombines TRBV5-5 with TRBJ2-7, with D possibly being TRBD2 (7 bases). There are 14 residues in the CDR3. V was trimmed by 3 bases and J by 4 bases, leaving 14 bases between them. Germline CDR1 reads SGHKS; CDR2 reads YYEKEE (reference sequence). This chain's CDR3 is CASSSLRGAYEQYF. For the CDR3, the DNA is TGTGCCAGCAGCTCATTACGGGGGGCTTACGAGCAGTACTTC.

CDR3 sequence (DNA): TGTGCCAGCAGCCGCGGACTAGCGGGAGGTCTACTCTCCTACGAGCAGTACTTC. Residues: CASSRGLAGGLLSYEQYF. This sequence joins TRBV5-4 and TRBJ2-7; 14 nucleotides match TRBD2. The length of the CDR3 is 18 residues. Germline lookup yields CDR1 SGHNT and CDR2 YYREEE (reference sequence). The junction had 9 bases not matched to a gene; V was cut back by 4 bases and J by 0 bases. The full variable domain, with the rest looked up from reference TRBV5-4 and TRBJ2-7, is ETGVTQSPTHLIKTRGQQVTLRCSSQSGHNTVSWYQQALGQGPQFIFQYYREEENGRGNFPPRFSGLQFPNYSSELNVNALELDDSALYLCASSRGLAGGLLSYEQYFGPGTRLTVT.

Concerning this clone: Other DNA sequences within the sample encode an identical CDR3. The chain has TRBV5-1 and TRBJ2-5, with a weak D call TRBD1 (6 bases). Trimming left V 3 bases short and J 3 bases short, with 12 bases between. This CDR3 is 14 amino acids long. Germline V gene lookup returns CDR1 SGHRS and CDR2 YFSETQ. The CDR3 protein is CASSWGGQKETQYF. CDR3 sequence (DNA): TGCGCCAGCAGCTGGGGCGGACAGAAAGAGACCCAGTACTTC. The full variable domain, completed using reference TRBV5-1 and TRBJ2-5, is KAGVTQTPRYLIKTRGQQVTLSCSPISGHRSVSWYQQTPGQGLQFLFEYFSETQRNKGNFPGRFSGRQFSNSRSEMNVSTLELGDSALYLCASSWGGQKETQYFGPGTRLLVL.

This clone showed up just a few times. V is TRBV18 and J is TRBJ1-2, with 9 bases lining up with TRBD1. V was clipped by 6 bases and J by 4 bases; unmatched bases: 6. Germline assignment: CDR1 KGHSH and CDR2 LQKENI. CDR3 length: 14 residues. Written as DNA, the CDR3 is TGTGCCAGCTCGTTGGGACAGGGCTCCTATGGCTACACCTTC. It translates to CASSLGQGSYGYTF.